The rows below give T cell receptor beta chains drawn from one sample of a study of T cells in Graves' hyperthyroidism and ophthalmopathy. From the multiplex PCR reads, TCRdb called clonotypes with MiXCR, one entry per CDR3 protein. The sample holds about 290,000 distinct CDR3 sequences; approximately 13% are singletons and the top ten take 7% to 9.5%. Sequenced sample: blood. These receptors were collected from a woman in her thirties or forties with Graves' hyperthyroidism. Both conserved end residues are part of each CDR3. Fields, in order: clone size, CDR3 length, J gene, D gene, V gene, CDR3 protein, CDR3 DNA. The D gene is left open where the match is weak. Clone size is not always given. Where it is, it says once, few, many or a class for expanded clones.

many 15 TRBJ2-1 TRBD2 TRBV3-1 CASSQAGLVINEQFF TGTGCCAGCAGCCAAGCGGGACTAGTCATCAATGAGCAGTTCTTC
NA 14 TRBJ2-2 NA TRBV10-3 CAIRTTGDTGELFF TGTGCCATCAGAACTACAGGAGACACCGGGGAGCTGTTTTTT
NA 17 TRBJ2-5 NA TRBV19 CASSMEGRAEHQETQYF TGTGCCAGTAGTATGGAGGGTCGGGCAGAACACCAAGAGACCCAGTACTTC
NA 16 TRBJ2-5 TRBD2 TRBV9 CASSVGATTSGETQYF TGTGCCAGCAGCGTAGGGGCCACGACTAGCGGAGAGACCCAGTACTTC
many 16 TRBJ1-2 NA TRBV6-1 CASSGSYAGKVYGYTF TGTGCCAGCAGTGGCTCCTATGCAGGCAAGGTGTATGGCTACACCTTC
few 13 TRBJ1-5 NA TRBV4-1 CASSATPDQPQHF TGCGCCAGCAGCGCAACGCCGGATCAGCCCCAGCATTTT
many 14 TRBJ1-4 TRBD1 TRBV2 CASSQGVLSEKLFF TGTGCCAGCAGCCAGGGGGTTCTAAGTGAAAAACTGTTTTTT
many 13 TRBJ2-3 NA TRBV12-3/TRBV12-4 CASSLSGLGTQYF TGTGCCAGCAGTTTGTCAGGGCTCGGTACGCAGTATTTT
NA 15 TRBJ2-7 TRBD1 TRBV5-4 CASSYPGRDRGEQYF TGTGCCAGCAGCTACCCCGGCCGGGACAGGGGCGAGCAGTACTTC
many 14 TRBJ2-5 NA TRBV7-9 CASSLGGAQETQYF TGTGCCAGCAGCCTGGGGGGCGCCCAAGAGACCCAGTACTTC
many 12 TRBJ1-2 NA TRBV2 CASRGMSYGYTF TGTGCCAGCAGGGGGATGTCCTATGGCTACACCTTC
NA 14 TRBJ1-4 NA TRBV7-9 CASQSGRGREKLFF TGTGCCAGTCAATCCGGACGGGGTAGGGAAAAACTGTTTTTT
many 13 TRBJ2-7 TRBD2 TRBV24-1 CATSLSGRPEQYF TGTGCCACCAGCCTTAGCGGGAGGCCCGAGCAGTACTTC
many 15 TRBJ2-3 TRBD2 TRBV2 CASSDRLADTDTQYF TGTGCCAGCAGTGATCGGCTAGCGGACACAGATACGCAGTATTTT
NA 14 TRBJ2-7 NA TRBV5-6 CASSPDRLGREQYF TGTGCCAGCAGCCCGGACCGTTTGGGAAGAGAGCAGTACTTC